One and the same sample provided the 31 T cell receptor beta chains below, sequenced in a study of blood T cell repertoires in COVID-19. Using immunoSEQ multiplex PCR, the repertoire was profiled, and TCRdb retains in-frame clones only, with some absent. The sample consists of approximately 170,000 clones, roughly 70% of them appearing once. The sequencing input was peripheral blood. The receptors were gathered from a woman older than 75 with acute or convalescent COVID-19.

This clone has a handful of counts. The V and J genes are TRBV6-1 and TRBJ1-5, with a possible D match to TRBD1 (5 bases). Per the germline V gene, CDR1 is MNHNS and CDR2 is SASEGT. This CDR3 is built from 13 residues. The V end lost 7 bases, the J end lost 6 bases, and 13 bases lay between the germline ends. The CDR3 coding sequence is TGTGCCAGCAAATTGCAGGGCCGTCAGCCCCAGCATTTT. Protein product: CASKLQGRQPQHF.

Only a few counts were recorded for this clone. J is TRBJ1-1 and V is TRBV11-3, with D unresolved. CDR1 SGHNT and CDR2 YENEEA come from the germline V gene. The V and J ends lost 0 bases and 3 bases respectively, with 5 bases between them. The CDR3 has 13 residues. The CDR3, as DNA: TGTGCCAGCAGCTTAGATCCAGACACTGAAGCTTTCTTT. Its translation is CASSLDPDTEAFF.

The V gene is TRBV5-3, the J gene TRBJ1-2; TRBD1 aligns across 11 bases. TRBV5-3 is assigned to the ORF class and has an uncertain function. CDR3 length: 13 amino acids. Unmatched junction bases numbered 8, after V lost 7 bases and J lost 9 bases. The CDR3 loop reads CARGPDRGRCYTF. CDR3 nucleotide sequence: TGTGCCAGAGGCCCGGACAGGGGGCGATGCTACACCTTC.

The chain has TRBV10-3 and TRBJ2-7, with D possibly TRBD1 on 6 matching bases. Trimming removed 3 bases from V and 2 bases from J, with 8 bases in between. The CDR3 length is 13 residues. Per the germline V gene, CDR1 is ENHRY and CDR2 is SYGVKD. The CDR3 bases are TGTGCCATCAGTGAAGACAGGACCTACGAGCAGTACTTC. This translates into CAISEDRTYEQYF.

This clone was recorded a few times. V usage is TRBV5-1 and J usage is TRBJ2-1; D may be TRBD1 (6 bases). Between the trimmed V and J ends, which lost 6 bases and 2 bases, there was a span of 18 bases. Germline CDR1 SGHRS, CDR2 YFSETQ. This CDR3 contains 16 residues. CDR3 protein: CASTPFGQGTYNEQFF. For the CDR3, the DNA is TGCGCCAGCACCCCCTTCGGGCAGGGGACCTACAATGAGCAGTTCTTC. Full variable domain (outside the CDR3, taken from reference TRBV5-1 and TRBJ2-1): KAGVTQTPRYLIKTRGQQVTLSCSPISGHRSVSWYQQTPGQGLQFLFEYFSETQRNKGNFPGRFSGRQFSNSRSEMNVSTLELGDSALYLCASTPFGQGTYNEQFFGPGTRLTVL.

The chain has TRBV19 and TRBJ1-5, with D possibly matching TRBD1 (6 bases). CDR1 is LNHDA, CDR2 SQIVND, per germline (reference sequence). This CDR3 spans 18 amino acids. Trimming stripped 1 base from V and 4 bases from J, with 20 bases between. The CDR3 region has the DNA TGTGCCAGTAGTATAGCTTCGAACTACAGGGCCTTAAATCAGCCCCAGCATTTT. Amino acids: CASSIASNYRALNQPQHF.

This chain links TRBV4-3 with TRBJ2-1; D unclear. CDR1 is LGHNA, CDR2 YSLEER, per germline. The CDR3 runs 15 residues. With 1 base removed from V and 2 bases from J, the gap between germline ends came to 9 bases. The CDR3 DNA follows: TGCGCCAGCAGCCAAGGGCGGAGCGCCTACAATGAGCAGTTCTTC. Encoded protein: CASSQGRSAYNEQFF.

CDR3 nucleotide sequence: TGCAGCGTTGAACGGTTTGGAAACACCATATATTTT. Its protein product is CSVERFGNTIYF. The rearrangement uses TRBV29-1 and TRBJ1-3; D remains ambiguous. The germline V gene has CDR1 SQVTM and CDR2 ANQGSEA. V was shortened by 2 bases and J by 3 bases, with 5 bases between the two germline ends. CDR3 size: 12 residues.

This rearrangement joins TRBV2 to TRBJ1-1; weak D call: TRBD1 (6 bases). Germline lookup yields CDR1 SNHLY and CDR2 FYNNEI. Trimming removed 6 bases at V and 5 bases at J, with 16 bases between. The CDR3 sequence is 14 residues long. DNA of the CDR3: TGTGCCAGCAGACTACTCTCAGGGGCAACTGAAGCTTTCTTT. Encoded protein: CASRLLSGATEAFF.

V is TRBV30 and J is TRBJ2-7, with a possible D match to TRBD2 (6 bases). V was shortened by 0 bases and J by 6 bases, with 15 bases between the two germline ends. Germline V lookup: CDR1 GTSNPN, CDR2 SVGIG (reference sequence). The CDR3 has 14 residues. CDR3 amino acids: CAWSVGGNSVEQYF. Here the CDR3 DNA reads TGTGCCTGGAGTGTTGGGGGGAATTCTGTCGAGCAGTACTTC.

This chain links TRBV2 with TRBJ2-3; 9 bases match TRBD2. The trim removed 0 bases at V and 2 bases at J, leaving 3 bases unmatched. Germline lookup yields CDR1 SNHLY and CDR2 FYNNEI. The CDR3 totals 16 residues. DNA of the CDR3: TGTGCCAGCAGTGAAGCGTTAGCGGGAGTCACAGATACGCAGTATTTT. Protein: CASSEALAGVTDTQYF.

This clone came up a few times. The chain combines TRBV6-5 with TRBJ2-1; 8 bases fit TRBD2. CDR3 length: 15 amino acids. The germline gives CDR1 MNHEY, CDR2 SVGAGI. Unmatched junction bases numbered 4, after V lost 0 bases and J lost 6 bases. The CDR3 here is CASSYSGTRVNEQFF. The CDR3 nucleotides are TGTGCCAGCAGTTACTCGGGGACTAGGGTCAATGAGCAGTTCTTC.

This chain links TRBV24-1 with TRBJ2-1; 7 positions match TRBD2. This CDR3 is 14 amino acids long. V dropped 5 bases and J dropped 6; count of bases not matched to a gene: 6. From germline, CDR1 is KGHDR and CDR2 SFDVKD. The DNA of the CDR3 is TGTGCCACCAGTGGAGCGGGAATTGGCAATGAGCAGTTCTTC. Encoded protein: CATSGAGIGNEQFF.

The sample holds a few counts of this clone. The V and J genes are TRBV10-1 and TRBJ2-3, with TRBD2 matching over 13 bases. The trim removed 4 bases at V and 3 bases at J, leaving 4 bases unmatched. Germline values: CDR1 WNHNN, CDR2 SYGVQD (reference sequence). CDR3 length: 16 residues. The CDR3 here is CASSGLAGGMTDTQYF. The DNA for the CDR3 is TGCGCCAGCAGTGGACTAGCGGGAGGTATGACAGATACGCAGTATTTT.

The chain links TRBV28 to TRBJ1-5, with unresolved D. CDR1 MDHEN and CDR2 SYDVKM come from the germline V gene. This CDR3 has 15 amino acids. The V end lost 5 bases, the J end lost 3 bases, and 14 bases lay between the germline ends. The CDR3 nucleotides are TGTGCCAGCAGTACTCTTGGACGGGACAATCAGCCCCAGCATTTT. It is translated as CASSTLGRDNQPQHF.

The V gene is TRBV7-2, the J gene TRBJ2-3, with D maybe TRBD1 (6 bases). CDR1 and CDR2 from the germline V gene are SGHTA and FQGNSA. V lost 5 bases to trimming and J lost 5 bases, with 11 bases between them. This CDR3 comprises 13 residues. This CDR3 is CASSPQTGDTQYF. The CDR3, as DNA: TGTGCCAGCAGCCCCCAGACAGGAGATACGCAGTATTTT.

The chain uses TRBV7-2 and TRBJ1-4; D is possibly TRBD1 (5 bases). Germline V CDR1 and CDR2: SGHTA, FQGNSA. The CDR3 length is 15 residues. Trimming pared 5 bases from V and 3 bases from J, leaving 13 bases between. CDR3 region: CASSPLGGANEKLFF. DNA for the CDR3: TGTGCCAGCAGCCCCCTGGGGGGGGCTAATGAAAAACTGTTTTTT. Full variable domain (missing parts from reference TRBV7-2 and TRBJ1-4): GAGVSQSPSNKVTEKGKDVELRCDPISGHTALYWYRQSLGQGLEFLIYFQGNSAPDKSGLPSDRFSAERTGGSVSTLTIQRTQQEDSAVYLCASSPLGGANEKLFFGSGTQLSVL.

In its sample, this clone was seen once. Its ends do not fully match the called genes, so a read error is possible. The chain couples TRBV10-1 to TRBJ2-1; 8 bases align to TRBD2. The CDR3 covers 12 residues. CDR1 WNHNN and CDR2 SYGVQD come from the germline V gene (reference sequence). The CDR3 sequence is CASSESEREILF. CDR3 nucleotides: TGCGCCAGCAGTGAGTCTGAGCGGGAGATTCTCTTC.

This clone has a handful of counts. The V call is TRBV14, the J call TRBJ1-2; no clear D. CDR3 length: 13 amino acids. The germline V and J ends were trimmed by 0 bases and 7 bases, with 9 bases remaining between them. The germline gives CDR1 SGHDN, CDR2 FVKESK. The CDR3 bases are TGTGCCAGCAGCCAAGATCTGCGCCGTGGCTACACCTTC. The encoded protein is CASSQDLRRGYTF.

The chain carries TRBV24-1 and TRBJ2-1; D uncertain. Trimming left V 6 bases short and J 0 bases short, with 8 bases between. Germline V lookup: CDR1 KGHDR, CDR2 SFDVKD. The CDR3 is 14 amino acids. CDR3 loop: CATSPDSSYNEQFF. CDR3 bases: TGTGCCACCAGTCCCGATAGCTCCTACAATGAGCAGTTCTTC.

The V gene is TRBV30, the J gene TRBJ2-6, with TRBD1 identical over 9 bases. The V and J ends lost 8 bases and 1 base, in that order; junction bases with no gene match: 6. Germline CDR1 GTSNPN, CDR2 SVGIG (reference sequence). There are 15 residues in the CDR3. For the CDR3, the DNA is TGTGCCGGGGGACAGGGTAGTTCTGGGGCCAACGTCCTGACTTTC. Residues: CAGGQGSSGANVLTF.

Turning to this clone: The junction differs from germline at one of its ends, possibly a read error. The genes are TRBV4-1 and TRBJ2-1; TRBD2 matches at 7 bases. CDR1 MGHRA and CDR2 YSYEKL come from the germline V gene. The CDR3 contains 13 residues. This chain's CDR3 is CASSQLGRRERFF. The CDR3 nucleotides read TGCGCCAGCAGCCAACTAGGAAGGCGGGAGCGGTTCTTC.

In this sample, this clone turned up a few times. The genes are TRBV20-1 and TRBJ1-6; D remains ambiguous. The germline V gene encodes CDR1 DFQATT and CDR2 SNEGSKA (reference sequence). Trimming took 3 bases from V and 7 from J, leaving 7 bases between them. CDR3 length: 12 residues. CDR3 in amino acids: CSASVRNSPLHF. As DNA, the CDR3 is TGCAGTGCTAGTGTCAGGAATTCACCCCTCCACTTT.

This chain connects TRBV29-1 to TRBJ1-5; a weak D match, TRBD1 (5 bases). The CDR3 sequence is 15 residues long. V was trimmed by 4 bases and J by 4 bases, leaving 17 bases between them. Germline assignment: CDR1 SQVTM and CDR2 ANQGSEA. The CDR3 reads CSVGGRSGENQPQHF. The DNA for the CDR3 is TGCAGCGTTGGGGGCCGCTCGGGGGAAAATCAGCCCCAGCATTTT.

This clone was picked up a small number of times. V usage is TRBV7-9 and J usage is TRBJ2-3; D possibly corresponds to TRBD1 (5 bases). Trimming left V 6 bases short and J 5 bases short, with 15 bases between. CDR1 is SEHNR and CDR2 is FQNEAQ in the germline V gene (reference sequence). The CDR3 runs 14 residues. The CDR3 sequence is CASSRTQPGDTQYF. As DNA, the CDR3 is TGTGCCAGCAGTAGGACACAGCCAGGAGATACGCAGTATTTT.

This clone was observed a handful of times. This sequence joins TRBV28 and TRBJ1-4, with D unresolved. CDR1 is MDHEN and CDR2 is SYDVKM in the germline V gene. There are 12 residues in the CDR3. V was shortened by 1 base and J by 6 bases, with 3 bases between the two germline ends. Here the CDR3 reads CASSLSYEKLFF. DNA of the CDR3: TGTGCCAGCAGTTTATCCTATGAAAAACTGTTTTTT.

This sequence joins TRBV18 and TRBJ2-5, with TRBD2 identical over 14 bases. Germline trimming cut 3 bases from V and 3 bases from J; bases unmatched to any gene: 9. The CDR3 is 18 amino acids. Per germline, CDR1 KGHSH and CDR2 LQKENI. CDR3 sequence: CASSPSGTSGRWEETQYF. In DNA, the CDR3 is TGTGCCAGCTCACCCTCCGGGACTAGCGGGAGATGGGAAGAGACCCAGTACTTC.

This rearrangement joins TRBV2 to TRBJ1-2; 7 bases fit TRBD1. The CDR3 has 13 amino acids. Germline CDR1 SNHLY, CDR2 FYNNEI. V lost 5 bases, J lost 3 bases, and 3 bases stayed unmatched. CDR3 residues: CASSYRGDYGYTF. The DNA for the CDR3 is TGTGCCAGCAGTTACAGGGGCGACTATGGCTACACCTTC.

This clone has just one count. CDR3 nucleotide sequence: TGTGCCAGCAGCCAAGGAACTAGCGGGAACTACGAGCAGTACTTC. Translation gives CASSQGTSGNYEQYF. The chain employs TRBV4-2 and TRBJ2-7; 10 positions agree with TRBD2. V lost 1 base to trimming and J lost 3 bases; unmatched junction nucleotides: 3. CDR1 is LGHNA, CDR2 YNFKEQ, per germline. This CDR3 is 15 amino acids long.

This clone was counted only a few times. The V and J genes are TRBV4-1 and TRBJ2-5; 10 nucleotides match TRBD2. Germline V lookup: CDR1 MGHRA, CDR2 YSYEKL. Trimming took 10 bases from V and 2 from J; bases not matched to a gene: 4. There are 13 residues in the CDR3. CDR3 sequence (DNA): TGCGCCACTTTACTAGCGGGGCAAGAGACCCAGTACTTC. Translating it yields CATLLAGQETQYF.

The chain combines TRBV5-4 with TRBJ1-1; D gene ambiguous. This CDR3 is 15 amino acids long. Per the germline V gene, CDR1 is SGHNT and CDR2 is YYREEE (reference sequence). The V and J ends lost 4 bases and 0 bases respectively, with 13 bases between them. The CDR3 loop reads CASSPPGEMNTEAFF. The CDR3 DNA follows: TGTGCCAGCAGCCCGCCTGGGGAGATGAACACTGAAGCTTTCTTT. Supplemented by reference TRBV5-4 and TRBJ1-1, the full variable domain reads ETGVTQSPTHLIKTRGQQVTLRCSSQSGHNTVSWYQQALGQGPQFIFQYYREEENGRGNFPPRFSGLQFPNYSSELNVNALELDDSALYLCASSPPGEMNTEAFFGQGTRLTVV.